This T cell receptor (beta chain) was sequenced for a study of blood T cell repertoires in COVID-19. Per the original methods: Scientists estimated how many nucleated cells there were by amplifying reference gene primers. Repertoires were generated with immunoSEQ multiplex PCR, while TCRdb's copy carries only in-frame clones and drops some. V and J calls plus clone size are reproduced from that table; the DNA served to infer D and trimming. The sample has about 140,000 clones, about 87% seen once; the top ten hold approximately 5.4%. The sequenced sample was peripheral blood. The receptor's source is a human donor in a cohort sampled during active COVID-19.

CDR3 nucleotides: TGCAGCGTTCATATTCCAGCTGGAAACACCATATATTTT. Translation: CSVHIPAGNTIYF. The rearrangement uses TRBV29-1 and TRBJ1-3; D gene uncertain. This CDR3 contains 13 residues. The V gene lost 5 bases and the J gene lost 2 bases, with 10 bases spanning the gap. The germline V gene encodes CDR1 SQVTM and CDR2 ANQGSEA.